This T cell receptor beta chain emerged from a study of cytomegalovirus exposure and HLA in healthy donors. Points from the study as a whole: Serostatus for CMV was the only available immune exposure information. The authors judged a highly shared variant cluster likely a sequencing artifact.

Trimming shortened V by 1 base and J by 3 bases, and 4 bases separated the two germline ends. This CDR3 comprises 14 residues. The germline V gene has CDR1 SEHNR and CDR2 FQNEAQ (reference sequence). 60 Vbeta and 13 Jbeta primers were used in PCR. Data came from immunoSEQ multiplex PCR; TCRdb stores just in-frame clones and leaves some out. The repertoire holds approximately 110,000 clones, about 79% seen once, with 1.9% in the top ten. As regards this clone: Its antigen is not identified.

The clonotype was recovered from a man in his fifties in good health and CMV-seronegative. The rearrangement joins TRBV7-9 to TRBJ1-6, with D unresolved. The specimen was PBMCs. This CDR3 is CASSLDNYNSPLHF. CDR3 bases: TGTGCCAGCAGCTTAGACAACTATAATTCACCCCTCCACTTT.